This entry lists 26 T cell receptor beta chains sequenced from one sample in a study of blood T cell repertoires in COVID-19. Profiling relied on immunoSEQ multiplex PCR, and the TCRdb table lists in-frame clones only, not all of them. This sample carries some 200,000 clones, about 83% of them seen once, and the ten largest clones take around 1.3%. Sample: peripheral blood. Source of these receptors: a woman in her 30s with COVID-19, enrolled during active disease.

This sequence joins TRBV6-5 and TRBJ2-1, with TRBD1 identical over 9 bases. Germline-derived CDR1 and CDR2 are MNHEY and SVGAGI. V lost 6 bases to trimming and J lost 5 bases; unmatched junction nucleotides: 8. CDR3 length: 15 amino acids. The CDR3 DNA follows: TGTGCCAGCAGCCGGGGACAGGGAAACCACAATGAGCAGTTCTTC. Translating gives CASSRGQGNHNEQFF.

The rearrangement joins TRBV4-1 to TRBJ1-1, with D perhaps TRBD1 (5 bases). This CDR3 is built from 15 residues. Trimming pared 0 bases from V and 4 bases from J, leaving 12 bases between. The germline V gene has CDR1 MGHRA and CDR2 YSYEKL. The chain's CDR3 is CASSQDRFGGTEAFF. For the CDR3, the DNA is TGCGCCAGCAGCCAAGATCGTTTCGGGGGCACTGAAGCTTTCTTT.

The genes are TRBV30 and TRBJ2-1, with D maybe TRBD1 (5 bases). In germline, CDR1 is GTSNPN, CDR2 SVGIG (reference sequence). This CDR3 has 11 amino acids. The germline V and J ends were trimmed by 5 bases and 8 bases, with 10 bases remaining between them. The CDR3 DNA is TGTGCCTGGGGGGCCAACCATGAGCAGTTCTTC. This gives the protein CAWGANHEQFF.

This chain uses TRBV7-9 with TRBJ2-1; TRBD2 matches 9 bases. The CDR3 has 15 residues. Per germline, CDR1 SEHNR and CDR2 FQNEAQ (reference sequence). Trimming removed 5 bases from V and 5 bases from J; junction bases left unmatched: 7. CDR3 amino acids: CASSHEREVHNEQFF. The CDR3 DNA reads as TGTGCCAGCAGCCACGAGCGGGAGGTACACAATGAGCAGTTCTTC.

The chain is built from TRBV5-1 and TRBJ2-5, with a weak D call TRBD2 (6 bases). The CDR3 loop spans 15 amino acids. Germline values: CDR1 SGHRS, CDR2 YFSETQ. V was clipped by 4 bases and J by 5 bases, with 18 bases between them. CDR3 sequence: CASSQTPGAWETQYF. For the CDR3, the DNA is TGCGCCAGCAGCCAGACCCCGGGAGCGTGGGAGACCCAGTACTTC. The full variable domain, with the rest looked up from reference TRBV5-1 and TRBJ2-5, is KAGVTQTPRYLIKTRGQQVTLSCSPISGHRSVSWYQQTPGQGLQFLFEYFSETQRNKGNFPGRFSGRQFSNSRSEMNVSTLELGDSALYLCASSQTPGAWETQYFGPGTRLLVL.

Note on this clone: One junction end disagrees with the germline gene, perhaps due to a read error. This chain links TRBV5-6 with TRBJ1-5; D is unclear. Germline loops: CDR1 SGHDT, CDR2 YYEEEE. This CDR3 region has 10 residues. In nucleotides, the CDR3 is TGTGCCAGCAGCTTGGTAGAGGAGGGTTTT. This codes for CASSLVEEGF.

A note on this clone: One end of the junction varies from germline; a read error may be responsible. The gene calls are TRBV29-1 and TRBJ1-6; D is possibly TRBD1 (6 bases). CDR1 and CDR2 from the germline V gene are SQVTM and ANQGSEA. The CDR3 contains 11 residues. The CDR3 DNA reads as TGCAGCGTGAAGACAGGCCCTAAAGCATACTTT. It yields the protein CSVKTGPKAYF.

The V and J genes are TRBV4-1 and TRBJ2-3; a weak D match, TRBD1 (6 bases). This CDR3 region has 12 residues. Germline V CDR1 and CDR2: MGHRA, YSYEKL. The V end lost 3 bases, the J end lost 10 bases, and 11 bases lay between the germline ends. CDR3 region: CASSHPPGAQYF. CDR3 bases: TGCGCCAGCAGCCACCCTCCAGGGGCGCAGTATTTT.

The V gene is TRBV19, the J gene TRBJ2-2; 10 positions agree with TRBD1. Germline-derived CDR1 and CDR2 are LNHDA and SQIVND (reference sequence). The V and J ends lost 5 bases and 0 bases, in that order; junction bases with no gene match: 9. This CDR3 spans 18 amino acids. The CDR3 sequence: CASSSLTGGASNTGELFF. The DNA of the CDR3 is TGTGCCAGTAGTTCACTGACAGGGGGCGCTTCGAACACCGGGGAGCTGTTTTTT.

This chain links TRBV4-2 with TRBJ2-1, with 12 bases fitting TRBD2. Trimming at V came to 2 bases and at J to 5 bases, leaving 28 bases not matched to a gene. The CDR3 is 24 amino acids. Per the germline V gene, CDR1 is LGHNA and CDR2 is YNFKEQ. The CDR3 DNA reads TGTGCCAGCAGCCAATATGTATTACCCCGACTAGCGGGAGAGACAAGGGAATCGGACAATGAGCAGTTCTTC. Its translation: CASSQYVLPRLAGETRESDNEQFF.

The CDR3 coding sequence is TGTGCCAGCAGTTACGGGGGAGGAATGTCCGACACTGAAGCTTTCTTT. Residues: CASSYGGGMSDTEAFF. The gene calls are TRBV6-5 and TRBJ1-1; TRBD1 might be the D (5 bases). V lost 2 bases, J lost 3 bases, and 16 bases lay in between. This CDR3 has 16 amino acids. Looked up from germline, CDR1 is MNHEY and CDR2 is SVGAGI.

The V gene is TRBV30, the J gene TRBJ2-1; possibly TRBD2 for D (6 bases). The germline gives CDR1 GTSNPN, CDR2 SVGIG (reference sequence). V was pared by 6 bases and J by 8 bases, with 26 bases between. This CDR3 is built from 16 residues. CDR3 DNA sequence: TGTGCCTGTAGACCTCCCGGGACCCGGGCGGGACATGAGCAGTTCTTC. Protein sequence: CACRPPGTRAGHEQFF.

The chain couples TRBV7-6 to TRBJ2-3, with TRBD2 matching over 13 bases. Per germline, CDR1 SGHVS and CDR2 FNYEAQ. V dropped 1 base and J dropped 6; count of bases not matched to a gene: 13. This CDR3 region has 19 residues. CDR3 sequence: CASSLVPRTSGGAGDTQYF. The CDR3 DNA reads as TGTGCCAGCAGCTTAGTTCCCAGAACTAGCGGGGGGGCCGGGGATACGCAGTATTTT.

This clone was observed a handful of times. This chain connects TRBV18 to TRBJ2-7; D call uncertain. This CDR3 is built from 13 residues. V shed 3 bases and J shed 5 bases, with 11 bases lying between them. The germline V gene has CDR1 KGHSH and CDR2 LQKENI. In DNA form, the CDR3 reads TGTGCCAGCTCACCTAGCCAACCGAACGAGCAGTACTTC. Translating it yields CASSPSQPNEQYF. Drawing the rest from reference TRBV18 and TRBJ2-7, the complete variable domain is NAGVMQNPRHLVRRRGQEARLRCSPMKGHSHVYWYRQLPEEGLKFMVYLQKENIIDESGMPKERFSAEFPKEGPSILRIQQVVRGDSAAYFCASSPSQPNEQYFGPGTRLTVT.

As for this clone: The germline gene is not matched at one end of the junction; a read error may be the cause. The sample has other DNA sequences that encode this CDR3 too. J is TRBJ1-2 and V is TRBV15; 7 nucleotides match TRBD1. The CDR3 is 15 amino acids. Looked up from germline, CDR1 is LNHNV and CDR2 is YYDKDF (reference sequence). The CDR3 bases are TGTGCCACCAGCAGAGATCTACAGGGGAACTATGGCTACACCTTT. Translating it yields CATSRDLQGNYGYTF.

This clone was picked up a small number of times. The genes are TRBV9 and TRBJ1-1, with D possibly matching TRBD1 (6 bases). V lost 0 bases to trimming and J lost 7 bases, with 19 bases between them. In germline, CDR1 is SGDLS, CDR2 YYNGEE. The CDR3 is 16 residues long. The CDR3: CASSVEGTNFGGEAFF. In nucleotides, the CDR3 is TGTGCCAGCAGCGTAGAAGGGACAAATTTCGGTGGTGAAGCTTTCTTT.

The chain links TRBV27 to TRBJ2-3; D may be TRBD1 (6 bases). This CDR3 has 14 residues. In germline, CDR1 is MNHEY, CDR2 SMNVEV (reference sequence). V lost 2 bases and J 5 bases, leaving 11 bases between the germline ends. CDR3 nucleotides: TGTGCCAGCAGTTTAAGGACAGTCCGAGATACGCAGTATTTT. Protein sequence: CASSLRTVRDTQYF.

The rearrangement joins TRBV29-1 to TRBJ2-3, with 8 nucleotides matching TRBD2. Per the germline V gene, CDR1 is SQVTM and CDR2 is ANQGSEA. The CDR3 has 15 residues. The V and J ends lost 3 bases and 2 bases, in that order; junction bases with no gene match: 7. The CDR3 region is CSVDAIAGPTDTQYF. The DNA for the CDR3 is TGCAGCGTTGACGCCATAGCGGGACCCACAGATACGCAGTATTTT.

A single count supports this clone. The chain links TRBV5-6 to TRBJ2-6, with unresolved D. Germline V lookup: CDR1 SGHDT, CDR2 YYEEEE. The CDR3 spans 13 residues. Trimming removed 4 bases from V and 4 bases from J, with 6 bases in between. The CDR3 nucleotides read TGTGCCAGCAGCCTGTCCGGGGCCAACGTCCTGACTTTC. Protein sequence: CASSLSGANVLTF.

This clone was observed once. The chain's CDR3 is CASSLELAGVSSYEQYF. The DNA of the CDR3 is TGTGCCAGCAGCTTAGAACTAGCGGGAGTGAGCTCCTACGAGCAGTACTTC. The chain recombines TRBV7-2 with TRBJ2-7; TRBD2 matches 11 bases. V lost 1 base and J lost 0; bases outside the gene matches: 5. CDR3 size: 17 residues. Germline assignment: CDR1 SGHTA and CDR2 FQGNSA.

The chain has TRBV6-2 or TRBV6-3 and TRBJ1-2; 9 nucleotides line up with TRBD1. The germline V gene encodes CDR1 MNHEY and CDR2 SVGEGT. V was pared by 5 bases and J by 8 bases, with 12 bases of the junction left unmatched. This CDR3 comprises 15 residues. The CDR3 region has the DNA TGTGCCAGCAGTCGAGGGACCCGGGACAGGGACGGCTACACCTTC. This gives the protein CASSRGTRDRDGYTF.

The V call is TRBV28, the J call TRBJ1-6, with D possibly TRBD1 on 5 matching bases. The germline V gene has CDR1 MDHEN and CDR2 SYDVKM. The CDR3 extends over 16 amino acids. The V and J ends lost 6 bases and 4 bases respectively, with 16 bases between them. CDR3 sequence (DNA): TGTGCCAGCAGACATTGGCAGGGAGGGTATAATTCACCCCTCCACTTT. Protein product: CASRHWQGGYNSPLHF. Full variable domain (rest looked up from reference TRBV28 and TRBJ1-6): DVKVTQSSRYLVKRTGEKVFLECVQDMDHENMFWYRQDPGLGLRLIYFSYDVKMKEKGDIPEGYSVSREKKERFSLILESASTNQTSMYLCASRHWQGGYNSPLHFGNGTRLTVT.

About this clone: Other DNA sequences in this specimen translate into the identical CDR3. The chain has TRBV28 and TRBJ2-5; 9 nucleotides match TRBD2. Germline V gives CDR1 MDHEN, CDR2 SYDVKM. The J segment lost 5 bases and the V segment lost 5 bases, leaving 3 bases of the junction unmatched. CDR3 length: 13 amino acids. CDR3 in amino acids: CASSLAGGETQYF. The CDR3 bases are TGTGCCAGCAGTCTGGCGGGAGGGGAGACCCAGTACTTC.

V is TRBV5-1 and J is TRBJ1-4, with unresolved D. The CDR3 length is 15 residues. Germline assignment: CDR1 SGHRS and CDR2 YFSETQ. V was clipped by 0 bases and J by 7 bases, with 13 bases between them. In nucleotides, the CDR3 is TGCGCCAGCAGCTTGGGCCAGGTCCCCGTTGAAAAACTGTTTTTT. This encodes CASSLGQVPVEKLFF.

A single count supports this clone. The J gene is TRBJ1-2, the V gene TRBV28, with D unclear. This CDR3 has 14 residues. Trimming removed 4 bases at V and 2 bases at J, with 11 bases between. Per the germline V gene, CDR1 is MDHEN and CDR2 is SYDVKM. CDR3 nucleotide sequence: TGTGCCAGCAGTTCCCCCGACGGGAACTATGGCTACACCTTC. Translated, it gives CASSSPDGNYGYTF.

This clone was counted between two and nine times. The rearrangement links TRBV4-3 to TRBJ1-2, with D maybe TRBD1 (6 bases). This CDR3 has 14 amino acids. The germline gives CDR1 LGHNA, CDR2 YSLEER. V dropped 2 bases and J dropped 8 bases, with 15 bases sitting between them. CDR3 protein: CASSQIVGRGGYTF. The CDR3 nucleotides are TGCGCCAGCAGCCAAATAGTCGGCAGGGGAGGCTACACCTTC.